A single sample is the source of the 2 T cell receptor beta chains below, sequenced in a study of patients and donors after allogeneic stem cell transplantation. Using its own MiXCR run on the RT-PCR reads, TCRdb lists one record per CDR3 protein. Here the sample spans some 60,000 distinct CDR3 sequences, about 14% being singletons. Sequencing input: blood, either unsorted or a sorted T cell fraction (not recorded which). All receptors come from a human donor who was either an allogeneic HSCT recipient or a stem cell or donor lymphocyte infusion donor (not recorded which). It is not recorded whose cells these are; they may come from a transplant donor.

The CDR3 region is CAIMARDRAIDTEAFF. The DNA of the CDR3 is TGTGCCATCATGGCCCGGGACAGGGCTATTGACACTGAAGCTTTCTTT. The chain has TRBV6-6 and TRBJ1-1, with 9 bases identical to TRBD1. This CDR3 is 16 amino acids long. V was clipped by 10 bases and J by 3 bases; unmatched bases: 15. Germline V CDR1 and CDR2: MNHNY, SVGAGI (reference sequence).

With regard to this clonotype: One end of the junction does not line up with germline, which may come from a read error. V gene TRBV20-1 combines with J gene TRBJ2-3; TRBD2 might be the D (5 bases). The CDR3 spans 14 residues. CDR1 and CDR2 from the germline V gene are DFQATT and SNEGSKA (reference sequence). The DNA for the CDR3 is TGCAGTACTAGAGATCTTTTGGTGGGGGATACGCAGTATTTT. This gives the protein CSTRDLLVGDTQYF.